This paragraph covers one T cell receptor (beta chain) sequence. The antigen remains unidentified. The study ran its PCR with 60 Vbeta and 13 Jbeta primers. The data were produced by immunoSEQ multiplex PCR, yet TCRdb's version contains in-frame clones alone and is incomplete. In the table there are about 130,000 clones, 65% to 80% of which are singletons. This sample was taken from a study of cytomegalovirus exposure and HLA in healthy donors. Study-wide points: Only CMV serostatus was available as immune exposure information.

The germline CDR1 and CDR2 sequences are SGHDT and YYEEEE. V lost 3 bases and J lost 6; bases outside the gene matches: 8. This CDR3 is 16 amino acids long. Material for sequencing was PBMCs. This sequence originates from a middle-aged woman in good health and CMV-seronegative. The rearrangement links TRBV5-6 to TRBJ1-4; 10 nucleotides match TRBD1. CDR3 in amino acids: CASSSKAGTGDEKLFF. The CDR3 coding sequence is TGTGCCAGCAGCTCAAAAGCCGGGACAGGGGATGAAAAACTGTTTTTT.